This T cell receptor (beta chain) comes out of a study of T cells in Graves' hyperthyroidism and ophthalmopathy. Lactation, pregnancy, other autoimmune disease or uncontrolled infection excluded patients. Clinical symptoms, serum thyroxine and TRAb, thyroid ultrasound and orbital computed tomography together formed the diagnostic basis. Roughly 10 ml of fresh peripheral blood supplied the PBMCs. This CDR3 region has 15 residues. V gave up 9 bases and J gave up 0 bases, with 11 bases separating them. CDR1 is KGHDR and CDR2 is SFDVKD in the germline V gene. TCR beta CDR3 regions were amplified from RNA. The HTBI primer set was used in a first-round RT-PCR of the TCR CDR3. TCRdb ran MiXCR on the multiplex PCR reads and lists one entry per CDR3 protein. The table lists about 380,000 distinct CDR3 sequences, approximately 18% of them singletons, with about 38% in the top ten.

J is TRBJ2-6 and V is TRBV24-1, with D possibly matching TRBD1 (6 bases). The receptor was isolated from a man aged 18 to 30 with Graves' ophthalmopathy. Material: blood. Here the CDR3 DNA reads TGTGCCACCGCGGACAGTAGCTCTGGGGCCAACGTCCTGACTTTC. Its translation is CATADSSSGANVLTF.